A selection of T cell receptor beta chains follows, all from one sample in a study of molecular identifiers for immune sequencing clone quantification. MiXCR, run by TCRdb on the PCR reads, gives a single entry per CDR3 protein. The sample holds about 640,000 distinct CDR3 sequences, about 20% seen once. Sample: naive CD8+ T cells from blood, with Jurkat cell RNA spiked in. These TCRs come from a human donor in good health. Some libraries in this study had Jurkat cell RNA spiked in. Both conserved end residues are part of each CDR3. Each record gives: clone size, D gene, V gene, J gene, CDR3 protein, CDR3 DNA. D genes are given only for firm matches. Only some rows state a clone size, as once, few, many or a class for expanded clones.

>many|TRBD2|TRBV7-6|TRBJ2-3
CASSPGLAGVATDTQYF
TGTGCCAGCAGCCCGGGACTAGCGGGAGTCGCCACAGATACGCAGTATTTT
>many|.|TRBV12-3/TRBV12-4|TRBJ2-3
CASTLNLGAGDTQYF
TGTGCCAGCACCCTCAATTTGGGGGCTGGGGATACGCAGTATTTT
>many|.|TRBV6-2/TRBV6-3|TRBJ1-5
CASSYWGGDQPQHF
TGTGCCAGCAGTTATTGGGGAGGCGATCAGCCCCAGCATTTT
>many|TRBD2|TRBV7-9|TRBJ2-3
CASSSPLAADTQYF
TGTGCCAGCAGCTCGCCGCTAGCGGCAGATACGCAGTATTTT
>few|.|TRBV12-3/TRBV12-4|TRBJ1-5
CASSFVGRVSNQPQHF
TGTGCCAGCAGTTTTGTGGGGAGAGTGAGCAATCAGCCCCAGCATTTT
>few|TRBD2|TRBV27|TRBJ2-7
CASSLWASGSYEQYF
TGTGCCAGCAGTTTATGGGCTAGCGGGAGTTACGAGCAGTACTTC
>.|.|TRBV19|TRBJ2-7
CASSIYTGGNEQYF
TGTGCCAGTAGTATTTATACCGGGGGAAACGAGCAGTACTTC
>.|TRBD1|TRBV7-6|TRBJ1-3
CASSLGQGPKAGNTIYF
TGTGCCAGCAGCTTAGGACAGGGGCCGAAGGCTGGAAACACCATATATTTT
>.|TRBD1|TRBV19|TRBJ2-5
CASSITGAIQETQYF
TGTGCCAGCAGTATAACAGGGGCGATCCAAGAGACCCAGTACTTC
>many|TRBD1|TRBV3-1|TRBJ1-1
CASSATGPTEAFF
TGTGCCAGCAGCGCGACAGGGCCCACTGAAGCTTTCTTT
>many|.|TRBV20-1|TRBJ2-7
CSARDVEGWLTYEQYF
TGCAGTGCTAGAGATGTGGAGGGTTGGCTAACCTACGAGCAGTACTTC
>.|TRBD2|TRBV7-2|TRBJ2-5
CASSLRRTSGEETQYF
TGTGCCAGCAGCCTCCGACGGACTAGCGGGGAAGAGACCCAGTACTTC
>many|.|TRBV19|TRBJ1-1
CASSIVERDEAFF
TGTGCCAGTAGTATAGTCGAGAGGGATGAAGCTTTCTTT
>many|TRBD2|TRBV12-3/TRBV12-4|TRBJ2-2
CASSPGLAGVDTGELFF
TGTGCCAGCAGTCCGGGACTAGCGGGAGTGGACACCGGGGAGCTGTTTTTT
>many|TRBD1|TRBV19|TRBJ2-7
CASSTAGTGNEQYF
TGTGCCAGTAGTACCGCCGGGACAGGGAACGAGCAGTACTTC
>few|.|TRBV5-4|TRBJ2-7
CASSLGPTLEQYF
TGTGCCAGCAGCTTGGGTCCGACGTTGGAGCAGTACTTC
>many|TRBD1|TRBV4-1|TRBJ1-1
CASGDRAFAEAFF
TGCGCCAGCGGGGACAGGGCCTTCGCGGAGGCTTTCTTT
>.|.|TRBV15|TRBJ2-1
CATSRDQPGRVTRQFF
TGTGCCACCAGCAGAGATCAGCCAGGGAGAGTTACCCGGCAGTTCTTC
>few|.|TRBV20-1|TRBJ2-7
CSAREGRVGDYEQYF
TGCAGTGCTAGGGAGGGTCGGGTCGGAGACTACGAGCAGTACTTC
>many|TRBD2|TRBV27|TRBJ2-7
CASSLTGGVDEQYF
TGTGCCAGCAGTTTAACGGGAGGAGTGGATGAGCAGTACTTC
>.|.|TRBV3-1|TRBJ2-5
CASSQDRGQGQETQYF
TGTGCCAGCAGCCAAGATCGGGGGCAGGGGCAGGAGACCCAGTACTTC
>few|TRBD2|TRBV7-2|TRBJ2-7
CASSRPTSGFFSYEQYF
TGTGCCAGCAGCCGCCCAACTAGCGGGTTTTTCTCCTACGAGCAGTACTTC
>.|.|TRBV18|TRBJ2-7
CASSPIAGIFDEQYF
TGTGCCAGCTCACCGATTGCGGGTATCTTCGACGAGCAGTACTTC